Listed below are T cell receptor beta chains from one sample, sequenced in a study of T cells in Graves' hyperthyroidism and ophthalmopathy. MiXCR, run by TCRdb on the multiplex PCR reads, gives a single entry per CDR3 protein. The repertoire holds some 500,000 distinct CDR3 sequences, with 16% as singletons. The sequencing sample was made of blood. The receptors come from a woman aged 25-40 years with Graves' ophthalmopathy. Each CDR3 is given with its conserved first and last residue. Each record gives: D gene, J gene, V gene, clone size, CDR3 protein, CDR3 DNA. The D gene is left open where the match is weak. Expanded clones are given a class, and other clones once, few, many or no size at all.

>TRBD2|TRBJ2-1|TRBV7-8|many
CASSPMQRGDGEQFF
TGTGCCAGCAGCCCCATGCAACGGGGGGATGGTGAGCAGTTCTTC
>TRBD2|TRBJ2-3|TRBV20-1|many
CSASWTSGTDTQYF
TGCAGTGCTTCTTGGACTAGCGGCACAGATACGCAGTATTTT
>TRBD1|TRBJ2-5|TRBV5-1|few
CASSLPPGQEETQYF
TGCGCCAGCAGCTTGCCCCCCGGACAGGAAGAGACCCAGTACTTC
>-|TRBJ2-7|TRBV7-2|-
CASSLVRFALARYEQYF
TGTGCCAGCAGCTTAGTACGCTTCGCGCTAGCGAGATACGAGCAGTACTTC
>-|TRBJ2-5|TRBV12-3/TRBV12-4|many
CASSLRGRQVETQYF
TGTGCCAGCAGTTTACGGGGGAGACAGGTAGAGACCCAGTACTTC
>TRBD1|TRBJ1-5|TRBV20-1|few
CSAKGGRQPQHF
TGCAGTGCTAAAGGGGGCCGTCAGCCCCAGCATTTT
>TRBD1|TRBJ1-1|TRBV7-8|-
CASSLYGDRRAFF
TGTGCCAGCAGCTTATACGGGGACAGACGAGCTTTCTTT
>TRBD2|TRBJ2-1|TRBV7-9|-
CASSQDTPPTSGYNEQFF
TGTGCCAGCAGCCAAGACACGCCCCCGACTAGCGGTTACAATGAGCAGTTCTTC
>-|TRBJ1-1|TRBV30|-
CAWSVLGRTFF
TGTGCCTGGAGTGTCCTGGGGCGGACTTTCTTT
>-|TRBJ2-1|TRBV14|few
CASSQDGTSSYNEQFF
TGTGCCAGCAGCCAAGATGGGACAAGCTCCTACAATGAGCAGTTCTTC
>TRBD2|TRBJ2-1|TRBV20-1|few
CSARSGGFGTSRFHEQFF
TGCAGTGCTAGATCCGGAGGTTTCGGGACTAGTCGATTTCACGAGCAGTTCTTC
>TRBD1|TRBJ1-4|TRBV30|many
CAWNRGNEKLFF
TGTGCCTGGAACAGGGGGAACGAAAAACTGTTTTTT
>TRBD2|TRBJ2-1|TRBV28|many
CASSLLGGGQFF
TGTGCCAGCAGTTTACTTGGGGGGGGTCAGTTCTTC
>-|TRBJ2-6|TRBV29-1|-
CSVAQGTPGANVLTF
TGCAGCGTTGCACAGGGAACCCCTGGGGCCAACGTCCTGACTTTC
>TRBD1|TRBJ2-3|TRBV6-1|few
CASSSFSDRGGTDTQYF
TGTGCCAGCAGTTCCTTCTCCGACAGGGGTGGGACAGATACGCAGTATTTT
>-|TRBJ2-2|TRBV27|few
CAGSLEAHNTGELFF
TGTGCCGGCAGTTTAGAGGCCCACAACACCGGGGAGCTGTTTTTT
>TRBD1|TRBJ2-6|TRBV30|many
CAWTRDSRSGANVLTF
TGTGCCTGGACCAGGGACAGTCGGTCCGGGGCCAACGTCCTGACTTTC
>TRBD2|TRBJ2-3|TRBV28|few
CASSTGTRPDTQYF
TGTGCCAGCAGCACCGGGACTAGACCGGATACGCAGTATTTT
>TRBD2|TRBJ2-3|TRBV5-1|-
CASSLAGLITDTQYF
TGCGCCAGCAGCTTGGCGGGACTAATCACAGATACGCAGTATTTT
>-|TRBJ2-7|TRBV28|many
CASSFSAGGGLAAYEQYF
TGTGCCAGCAGTTTCTCGGCAGGGGGTGGTCTAGCGGCCTACGAGCAGTACTTC
>-|TRBJ1-3|TRBV28|many
CASSPPQGYGNTIYF
TGTGCCAGCAGTCCCCCACAGGGATATGGAAACACCATATATTTT
>-|TRBJ1-6|TRBV25-1|few
CASSDLGGDNSPLHF
TGTGCCAGCAGTGATCTAGGAGGCGATAATTCACCCCTCCACTTT
>-|TRBJ2-7|TRBV12-3/TRBV12-4|many
CASSLAGDFYEQYF
TGTGCCAGCAGTTTAGCGGGAGATTTCTACGAGCAGTACTTC
>-|TRBJ1-1|TRBV24-1|many
CATSEPRDNTEAFF
TGTGCCACCAGTGAACCCAGGGACAACACTGAAGCTTTCTTT
>TRBD2|TRBJ2-7|TRBV20-1|-
CSAWGGGEQYF
TGCAGTGCCTGGGGGGGGGGCGAGCAGTACTTC
>-|TRBJ1-4|TRBV7-8|few
CASSWGNNEKLFF
TGTGCCAGCAGCTGGGGGAATAATGAAAAACTGTTTTTT
>TRBD2|TRBJ2-1|TRBV20-1|many
CSARIPSGRTYNEQFF
TGCAGTGCTAGGATCCCTAGCGGGAGGACCTACAATGAGCAGTTCTTC
>TRBD2|TRBJ2-2|TRBV7-6|-
CASSPIVAGGFTGELFF
TGTGCCAGCAGCCCAATCGTAGCGGGAGGGTTTACCGGGGAGCTGTTTTTT
>TRBD2|TRBJ2-1|TRBV7-9|-
CASGDGTRLNEQFF
TGTGCCAGCGGTGATGGGACTAGACTAAATGAGCAGTTCTTC
>-|TRBJ2-7|TRBV5-1|-
CASSSARYEQYF
TGCGCCAGCAGTTCTGCCCGATACGAGCAGTACTTC
>-|TRBJ2-4|TRBV12-3/TRBV12-4|once
CASSRGGGNIQYF
TGTGCCAGCAGTAGGGGGGGCGGAAACATTCAGTACTTC
>-|TRBJ2-7|TRBV28|many
CASARGGGPSYEQYF
TGTGCCAGCGCGCGGGGAGGGGGGCCCTCCTACGAGCAGTACTTC
>TRBD2|TRBJ2-1|TRBV5-8|-
CASTTGRDDEQFF
TGTGCCAGCACGACTGGGAGGGATGATGAGCAGTTCTTC
>-|TRBJ1-5|TRBV12-3/TRBV12-4|few
CASSLVQGWEYSNQPQHF
TGTGCCAGCAGTTTAGTTCAGGGCTGGGAATATAGCAATCAGCCCCAGCATTTT
>-|TRBJ2-7|TRBV5-6|-
CASSLWGNSYEQYF
TGTGCCAGCAGCTTGTGGGGAAACTCCTACGAGCAGTACTTC
>TRBD1|TRBJ2-5|TRBV18|many
CASSPPGQSLTQYF
TGTGCCAGCTCACCACCGGGACAGAGTCTGACCCAGTACTTC
>TRBD1|TRBJ2-4|TRBV2|-
CASSEPVTGGNIQYF
TGTGCCAGCAGTGAACCCGTGACAGGGGGGAACATTCAGTACTTC
>TRBD1|TRBJ2-5|TRBV29-1|many
CSGGTGAETQYF
TGCAGCGGCGGCACAGGGGCCGAGACCCAGTACTTC
>-|TRBJ1-5|TRBV6-2/TRBV6-3|few
CASSYSWGNQPQHF
TGTGCCAGCAGTTACTCCTGGGGAAATCAGCCCCAGCATTTT
>TRBD2|TRBJ2-1|TRBV29-1|many
CSVRSGSYEQFF
TGCAGCGTTCGTAGCGGGAGCTATGAGCAGTTCTTC
>-|TRBJ1-4|TRBV7-9|-
CASSPQFDEKLFF
TGTGCCAGCTCCCCACAGTTTGATGAAAAACTGTTTTTT
>-|TRBJ1-2|TRBV7-9|-
CASSLEQGLDGYTF
TGTGCCAGCAGCTTAGAACAGGGCTTGGATGGCTACACCTTC
>-|TRBJ2-6|TRBV28|many
CASSPEGLSGANVLTF
TGTGCCAGCAGTCCCGAGGGACTCTCTGGGGCCAACGTCCTGACTTTC
>TRBD2|TRBJ2-7|TRBV6-5|few
CASSYLASGPYEQYF
TGTGCCAGCAGTTACCTGGCTAGCGGCCCCTACGAGCAGTACTTC
>TRBD1|TRBJ1-1|TRBV28|-
CASTTGTDTSEAFF
TGTGCCAGCACCACTGGGACAGACACATCCGAAGCTTTCTTT
>-|TRBJ1-2|TRBV11-2|many
CASSLAPNQRGYTF
TGTGCCAGCAGCTTAGCACCTAACCAGCGTGGCTACACCTTC
>-|TRBJ1-4|TRBV7-2|-
CASSLGRGTEKLFF
TGTGCCAGCAGCTTGGGCAGGGGAACGGAAAAACTGTTTTTT
>-|TRBJ2-1|TRBV7-2|many
CASSLAGAQRTNEQFF
TGTGCCAGCAGCTTAGCCGGGGCCCAACGAACCAATGAGCAGTTCTTC
>TRBD1|TRBJ2-3|TRBV3-1|many
CASSPYDRGADTQYF
TGTGCCAGCAGCCCATACGACAGGGGCGCTGATACGCAGTATTTT
>TRBD1|TRBJ1-1|TRBV5-5|-
CASSFGTGENTEAFF
TGTGCCAGCAGCTTCGGGACAGGGGAGAACACTGAAGCTTTCTTT
>-|TRBJ1-1|TRBV18|-
CASSTANTEAFF
TGTGCCAGCTCGACAGCGAACACTGAAGCTTTCTTT
>-|TRBJ2-5|TRBV7-3|few
CASSPVNGETQYF
TGTGCCAGCAGCCCAGTGAACGGTGAGACCCAGTACTTC
>TRBD2|TRBJ2-3|TRBV27|many
CASSSGLAVSTDTQYF
TGTGCCAGCAGTTCAGGGCTAGCGGTTAGCACAGATACGCAGTATTTT
>-|TRBJ2-5|TRBV20-1|many
CSAREETQYF
TGCAGTGCTAGAGAAGAGACCCAGTACTTC
>-|TRBJ2-7|TRBV12-3/TRBV12-4|many
CASRATGSYEQYF
TGTGCCAGCAGGGCGACAGGTTCCTACGAGCAGTACTTC
>TRBD2|TRBJ2-1|TRBV5-1|many
CASSLGLAGGQGAEQFF
TGCGCCAGCAGCTTGGGACTAGCGGGAGGGCAAGGGGCTGAGCAGTTCTTC
>TRBD2|TRBJ2-1|TRBV10-1|-
CASGGLASNEQFF
TGCGCCAGCGGAGGACTAGCATCCAATGAGCAGTTCTTC